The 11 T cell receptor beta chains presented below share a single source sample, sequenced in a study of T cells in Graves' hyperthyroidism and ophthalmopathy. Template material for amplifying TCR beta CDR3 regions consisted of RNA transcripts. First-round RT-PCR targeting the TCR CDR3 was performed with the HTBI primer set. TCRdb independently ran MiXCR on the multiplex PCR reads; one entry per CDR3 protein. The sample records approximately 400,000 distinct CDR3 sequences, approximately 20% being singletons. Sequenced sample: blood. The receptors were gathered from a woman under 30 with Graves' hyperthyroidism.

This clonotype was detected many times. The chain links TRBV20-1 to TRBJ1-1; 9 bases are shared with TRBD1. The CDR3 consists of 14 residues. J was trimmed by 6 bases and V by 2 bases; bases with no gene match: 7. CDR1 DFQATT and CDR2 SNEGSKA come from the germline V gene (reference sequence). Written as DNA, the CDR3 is TGCAGTGCTAGACCGACAGGGGGTAGGCCTGAAGCTTTCTTT. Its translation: CSARPTGGRPEAFF.

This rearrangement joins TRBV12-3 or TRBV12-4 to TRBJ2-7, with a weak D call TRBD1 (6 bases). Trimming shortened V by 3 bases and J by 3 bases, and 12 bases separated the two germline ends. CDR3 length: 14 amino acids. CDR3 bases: TGTGCCAGCAGTTTTCAGGGGATGGACTACGAGCAGTACTTC. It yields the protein CASSFQGMDYEQYF.

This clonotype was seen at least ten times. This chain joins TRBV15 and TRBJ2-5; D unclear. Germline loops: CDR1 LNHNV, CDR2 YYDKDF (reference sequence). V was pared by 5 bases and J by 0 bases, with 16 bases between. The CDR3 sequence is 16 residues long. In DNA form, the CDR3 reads TGTGCCACCAGCCCTTATCCGGGCCGGTACCAAGAGACCCAGTACTTC. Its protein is CATSPYPGRYQETQYF.

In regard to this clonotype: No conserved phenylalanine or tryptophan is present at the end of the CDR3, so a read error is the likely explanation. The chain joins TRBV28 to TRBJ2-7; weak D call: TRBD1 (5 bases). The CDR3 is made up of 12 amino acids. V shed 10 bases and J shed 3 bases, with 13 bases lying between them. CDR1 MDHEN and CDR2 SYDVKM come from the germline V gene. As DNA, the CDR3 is TGTGCCACTAGACAGACCGACTACGAGCAGTACTAC. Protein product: CATRQTDYEQYY.

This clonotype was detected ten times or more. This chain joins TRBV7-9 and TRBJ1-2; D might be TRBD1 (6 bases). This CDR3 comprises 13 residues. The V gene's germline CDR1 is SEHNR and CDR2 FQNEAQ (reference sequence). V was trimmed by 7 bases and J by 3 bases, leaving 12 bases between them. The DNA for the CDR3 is TGTGCCAGCAATTCAGGGGTGGACTATGGCTACACCTTC. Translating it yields CASNSGVDYGYTF.

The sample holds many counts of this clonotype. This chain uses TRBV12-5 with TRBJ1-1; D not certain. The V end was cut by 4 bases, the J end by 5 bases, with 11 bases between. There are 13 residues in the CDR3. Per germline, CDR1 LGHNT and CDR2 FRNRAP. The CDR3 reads CASGSFPGTEAFF. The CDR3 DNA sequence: TGTGCTAGTGGTTCATTTCCTGGGACTGAAGCTTTCTTT. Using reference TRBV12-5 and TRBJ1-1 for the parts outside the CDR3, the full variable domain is DARVTQTPRHKVTEMGQEVTMRCQPILGHNTVFWYRQTMMQGLELLAYFRNRAPLDDSGMPKDRFSAEMPDATLATLKIQPSEPRDSAVYFCASGSFPGTEAFFGQGTRLTVV.

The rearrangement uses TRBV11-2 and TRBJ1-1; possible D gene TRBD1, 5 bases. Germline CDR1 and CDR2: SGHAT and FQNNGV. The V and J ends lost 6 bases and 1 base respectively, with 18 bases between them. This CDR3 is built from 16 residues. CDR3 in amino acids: CASRPNLGAGNTEAFF. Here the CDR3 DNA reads TGTGCCAGCAGGCCCAACCTAGGGGCGGGGAACACTGAAGCTTTCTTT.

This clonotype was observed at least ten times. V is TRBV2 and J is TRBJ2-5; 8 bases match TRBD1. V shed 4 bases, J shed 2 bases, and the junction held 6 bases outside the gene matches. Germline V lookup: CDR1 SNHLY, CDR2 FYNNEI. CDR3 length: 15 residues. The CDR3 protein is CASSGRTGRQETQYF. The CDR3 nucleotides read TGTGCCAGCAGTGGACGGACAGGGCGGCAAGAGACCCAGTACTTC.

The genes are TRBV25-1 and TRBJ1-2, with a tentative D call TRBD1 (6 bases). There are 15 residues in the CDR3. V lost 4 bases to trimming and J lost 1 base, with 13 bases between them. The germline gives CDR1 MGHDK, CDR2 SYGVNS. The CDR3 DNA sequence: TGTGCCAGCAGTGCCGCCAGGGGAAGTAACTATGGCTACACCTTC. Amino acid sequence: CASSAARGSNYGYTF.

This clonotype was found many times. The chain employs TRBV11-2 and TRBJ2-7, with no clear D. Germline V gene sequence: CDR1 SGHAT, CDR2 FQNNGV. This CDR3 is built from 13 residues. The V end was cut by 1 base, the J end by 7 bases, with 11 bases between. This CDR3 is CASSLARVGEQYF. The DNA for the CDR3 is TGTGCCAGCAGCTTAGCCCGGGTCGGGGAGCAGTACTTC.

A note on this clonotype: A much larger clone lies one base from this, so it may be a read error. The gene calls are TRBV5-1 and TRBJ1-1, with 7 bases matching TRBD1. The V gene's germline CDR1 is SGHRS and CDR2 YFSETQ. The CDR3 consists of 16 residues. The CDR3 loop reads CANSLGAGTENTEACF. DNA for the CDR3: TGCGCCAACAGCTTGGGAGCCGGGACAGAGAACACTGAAGCTTGCTTT.